This T cell receptor (beta chain) was identified during a study of T cell responses to AZD1222 COVID-19 vaccine. Germline V lookup: CDR1 SGHAT, CDR2 FQDESV (reference sequence). V lost 5 bases, J lost 8 bases, and 10 bases lay in between. The CDR3 runs 13 residues. Repertoires were generated with immunoSEQ multiplex PCR, while TCRdb's copy carries only in-frame clones and drops some. Of 90,000 to 120,000 clones in the sample, over 80% were seen once. The receptor was derived from an adult who received the AZD1222 COVID-19 vaccine. This sequence joins TRBV11-1 and TRBJ1-6, with no clear D. The starting material was peripheral blood, obtained 28 days after the second AZD1222 dose. In DNA form, the CDR3 reads TGTGCCAGCAGCCCCCGAACGGATTCACCCCTCCACTTT. Its translation is CASSPRTDSPLHF.